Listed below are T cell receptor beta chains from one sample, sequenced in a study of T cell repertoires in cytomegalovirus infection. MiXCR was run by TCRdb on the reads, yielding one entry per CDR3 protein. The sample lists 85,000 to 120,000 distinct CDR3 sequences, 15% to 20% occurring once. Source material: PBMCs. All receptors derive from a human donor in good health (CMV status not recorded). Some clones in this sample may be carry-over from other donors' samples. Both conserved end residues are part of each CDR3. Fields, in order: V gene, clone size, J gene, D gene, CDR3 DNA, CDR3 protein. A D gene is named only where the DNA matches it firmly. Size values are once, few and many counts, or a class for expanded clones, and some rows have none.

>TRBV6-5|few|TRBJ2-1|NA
TGTGCCAGCAGCCCAACCGGGGCCTACAATGAGCAGTTCTTC
CASSPTGAYNEQFF
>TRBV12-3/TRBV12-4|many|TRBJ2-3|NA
TGTGCCAGCAGTTTGGCGGGAAGCGCAGATACGCAGTATTTT
CASSLAGSADTQYF
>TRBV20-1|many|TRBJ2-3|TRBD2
TGCAGTAAACGTAGCGGGGGAGTTAGCACAGATACGCAGTATTTT
CSKRSGGVSTDTQYF
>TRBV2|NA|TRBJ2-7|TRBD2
TGTGCCAGCAGTGAAGAGCGGGGGGCATACGAGCAGTACTTC
CASSEERGAYEQYF
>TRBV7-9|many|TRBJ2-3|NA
TGTGCCAGCAGCCCCAAGGGGCCAGATACGCAGTATTTT
CASSPKGPDTQYF
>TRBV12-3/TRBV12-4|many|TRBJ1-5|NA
TGTGCCAGCAGTGACGGGGGGAATAGCAATCAGCCCCAGCATTTT
CASSDGGNSNQPQHF
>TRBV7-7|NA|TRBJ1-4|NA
TGTGCTAGCAGCTTGGTGGTTGGGGAAAAACTGTTTTTT
CASSLVVGEKLFF
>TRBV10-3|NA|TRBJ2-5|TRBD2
TGTGCCATCAGTGGAAACGGACTAGCGGGGGGGCCCGAGACCCAGTACTTC
CAISGNGLAGGPETQYF
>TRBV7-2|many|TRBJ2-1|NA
TGTGCCAGCAGCTTAGTAACGGTACATGAGCAGTTCTTC
CASSLVTVHEQFF
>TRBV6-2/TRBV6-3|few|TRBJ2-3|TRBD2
TGTGCCAGCAGTTCACCTCCTGGACTAGCGGGGGGGCCGGTCCCAGATACGCAGTATTTT
CASSSPPGLAGGPVPDTQYF
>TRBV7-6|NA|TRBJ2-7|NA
TGTGCCAGCAGCTTTAGGGGACCAAGGTCCTACGAGCAGTACTTC
CASSFRGPRSYEQYF
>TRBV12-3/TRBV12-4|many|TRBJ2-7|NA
TGTGCCAGCAGTTTGGACCCGGGACAATCCTACGAGCAGTACTTC
CASSLDPGQSYEQYF
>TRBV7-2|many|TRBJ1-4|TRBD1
TGTGCCAGCAGCCCCCAAATCGCAGGGGGGGCAACTAATGAAAAACTGTTTTTT
CASSPQIAGGATNEKLFF
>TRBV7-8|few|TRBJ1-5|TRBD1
TGTGCCAGCAGCTTCCAGGGGGCCCCTAGCAATCAGCCCCAGCATTTT
CASSFQGAPSNQPQHF
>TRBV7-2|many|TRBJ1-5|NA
TGTGCCAGCAGCTTAGTGCAGGGTCCGGGGCCAAATCAGCCCCAGCATTTT
CASSLVQGPGPNQPQHF
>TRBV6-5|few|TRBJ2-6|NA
TGTGCCAGCAGCCAGAGGGAATCTGGGGCCAACGTCCTGACTTTC
CASSQRESGANVLTF
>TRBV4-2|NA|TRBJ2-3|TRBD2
TGTGCCAGCAGCCAGGGACAAAGGACTAGCGGGGGAAATACGCAGTATTTT
CASSQGQRTSGGNTQYF
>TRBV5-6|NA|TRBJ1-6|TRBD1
TGTGCCAGCAGCTTAACAGGGGTGAGTTCACCCCTCCACTTT
CASSLTGVSSPLHF
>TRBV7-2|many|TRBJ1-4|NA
TGTGCCAGCAGCTCGGTTAGGAGCAGTGAAAAACTGTTTTTT
CASSSVRSSEKLFF
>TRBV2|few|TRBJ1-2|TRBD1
TGTGCCAGCAGGGGTCTCCGGGACAGGGCCCTCTACACCTTC
CASRGLRDRALYTF
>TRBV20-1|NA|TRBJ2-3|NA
TGCAGTGCCCCCCGGGGGTTCACAGATACGCAGTATTTT
CSAPRGFTDTQYF
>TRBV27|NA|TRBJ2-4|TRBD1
TGTGCCAGCAGTTTGCGGCAGGGGGCATCCATTCAGTACTTC
CASSLRQGASIQYF
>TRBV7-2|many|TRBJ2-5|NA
TGTGCCAGCAGTCTAGGTCCAGGGGCACTCCAAGAGACCCAGTACTTC
CASSLGPGALQETQYF
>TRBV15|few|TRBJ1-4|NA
TGTGCCACCAGCGAATCTGTGGATTGGTCTAATGAAAAACTGTTTTTT
CATSESVDWSNEKLFF
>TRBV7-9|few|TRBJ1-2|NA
TGTGCCAGCAGCTACCCCCTCGGAGGCTACACCTTC
CASSYPLGGYTF
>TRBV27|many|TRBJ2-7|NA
TGTGCCAGCTCTGGAGGCTCGGGTCGTATCAACGAGCAGTACTTC
CASSGGSGRINEQYF
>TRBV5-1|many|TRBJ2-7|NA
TGCGCCAGCAGCCCCTCCAGCCGGAGCTCCTACGAGCAGTACTTC
CASSPSSRSSYEQYF
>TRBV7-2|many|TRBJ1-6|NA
TGTGCCAGCAGCTTAGTAGTAGGGTATAATTCACCCCTCCACTTT
CASSLVVGYNSPLHF
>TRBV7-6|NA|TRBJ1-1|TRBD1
TGTGCCAGCAGCGCCCGACAGGGGATGAACACTGAAGCTTTCTTT
CASSARQGMNTEAFF
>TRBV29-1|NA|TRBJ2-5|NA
TGCAGCGTTGGACAGCGGGAGACCCAGTACTTC
CSVGQRETQYF
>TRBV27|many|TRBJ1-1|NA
TGTGCCAGCAAAGGCGTGGACTTCACTGAAGCTTTCTTT
CASKGVDFTEAFF
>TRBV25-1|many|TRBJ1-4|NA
TGTGCCAGCAGTCTCCGACAGGCGGGATCTGAAAAACTGTTTTTT
CASSLRQAGSEKLFF
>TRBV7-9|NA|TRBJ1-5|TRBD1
TGTGCCAGCAGCACGGGACAGAGGAGCAATCAGCCCCAGCATTTT
CASSTGQRSNQPQHF
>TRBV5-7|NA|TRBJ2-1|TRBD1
TGTGCCAGCAGCTCCAGGGGGCCCTACAATGAGCAGTTCTTC
CASSSRGPYNEQFF
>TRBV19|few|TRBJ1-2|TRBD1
TGTGCCAGTAGTTCGACAGGGGAGTATGACTATGGCTACACCTTC
CASSSTGEYDYGYTF